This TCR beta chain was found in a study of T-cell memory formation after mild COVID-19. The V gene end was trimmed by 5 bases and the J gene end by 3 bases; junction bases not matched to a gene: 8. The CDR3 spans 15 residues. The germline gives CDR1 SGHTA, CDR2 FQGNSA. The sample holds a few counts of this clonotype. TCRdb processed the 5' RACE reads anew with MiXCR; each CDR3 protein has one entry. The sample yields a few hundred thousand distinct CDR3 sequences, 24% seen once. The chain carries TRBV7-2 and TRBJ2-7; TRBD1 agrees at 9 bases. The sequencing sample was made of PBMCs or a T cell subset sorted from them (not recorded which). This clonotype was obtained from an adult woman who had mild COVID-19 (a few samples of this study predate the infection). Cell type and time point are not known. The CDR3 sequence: CASSPPPGQGYEQYF. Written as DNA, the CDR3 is TGTGCCAGCAGCCCACCCCCGGGACAGGGCTACGAGCAGTACTTC.